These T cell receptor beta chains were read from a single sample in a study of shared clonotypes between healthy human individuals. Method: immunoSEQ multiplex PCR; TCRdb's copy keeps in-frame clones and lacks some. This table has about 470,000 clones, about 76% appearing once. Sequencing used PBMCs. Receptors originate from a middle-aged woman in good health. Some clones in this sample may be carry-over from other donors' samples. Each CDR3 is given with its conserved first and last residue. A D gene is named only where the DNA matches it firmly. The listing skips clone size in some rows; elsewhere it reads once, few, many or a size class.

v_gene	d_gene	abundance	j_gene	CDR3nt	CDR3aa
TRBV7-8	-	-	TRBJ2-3	TGTGCCAGCAGCCCCTTTAGCACAGATACGCAGTATTTT	CASSPFSTDTQYF
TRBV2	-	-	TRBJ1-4	TGTGCCAGCAGTGACCGGCGAGACCCGACTAATGAAAAACTGTTTTTT	CASSDRRDPTNEKLFF
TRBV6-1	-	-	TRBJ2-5	TGTGCCAGCAGTGCCCGACCCGAAGAGACCCAGTACTTC	CASSARPEETQYF
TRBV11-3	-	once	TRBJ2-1	TGTGCCCTCCCCCAGGAGACGGGAGAAGGTGGCTTCTACAATGAGCAGTTCTTC	CALPQETGEGGFYNEQFF
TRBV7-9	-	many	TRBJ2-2	TGTGCCAGCAGCTTCGCCCAGGGGTTAATCGGGGAGCTGTTTTTT	CASSFAQGLIGELFF
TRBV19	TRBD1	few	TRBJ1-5	TGTGCCAGTAGCCTTGGGACAGGGAGTAATCAGCCCCAGCATTTT	CASSLGTGSNQPQHF
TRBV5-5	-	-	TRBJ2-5	TGTGCCAGCAGCCAAGAGACCCAGTACTTC	CASSQETQYF
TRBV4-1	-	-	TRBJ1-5	TGCGCCAGCAGCCAAGTGGGAGATCAGCCCCAGCATTTT	CASSQVGDQPQHF
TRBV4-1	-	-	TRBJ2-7	TGCGCCAGCAGCCAAGAGTGGACAGCAGACTACGAGCAGTACTTC	CASSQEWTADYEQYF
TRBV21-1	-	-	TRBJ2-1	TGTGCCAGCAGCAGCCTCCTTCACGTGACTAGCGGGAGCTCCTACAATGAGCAGTTCTTC	CASSSLLHVTSGSSYNEQFF
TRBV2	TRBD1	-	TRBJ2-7	TGTGCCAGCAGTCGAATCCGGGGACAGGGCCCCTACGAGCAGTACTTC	CASSRIRGQGPYEQYF
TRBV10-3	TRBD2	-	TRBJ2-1	TGTGCCTCAGCGGGAACGGGCAATGAGCAGTTCTTC	CASAGTGNEQFF
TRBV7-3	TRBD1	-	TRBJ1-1	TGTGCCAGCAGCCCCCTTGGGACAGGGTTCGTGAACACTGAAGCTTTCTTT	CASSPLGTGFVNTEAFF
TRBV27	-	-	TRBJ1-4	TGTGCCAGCAGTTTACGGCAGGGAAATGAAAAACTGTTTTTT	CASSLRQGNEKLFF
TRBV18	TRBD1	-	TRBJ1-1	TGTGCCAGCTCGCCAGACGGACAGGGCAGGACTGAAGCTTTCTTT	CASSPDGQGRTEAFF
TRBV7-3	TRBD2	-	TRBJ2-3	TGTGCCAGCAGCCCGCTAGCGGGAGGGAGGAAAGATACGCAGTATTTT	CASSPLAGGRKDTQYF
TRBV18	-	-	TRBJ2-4	TGTGCCAGCTCACCACGGACAAGATTAGCCAAAAACATTCAGTACTTC	CASSPRTRLAKNIQYF
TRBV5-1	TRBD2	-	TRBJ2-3	TGCGCCAGCGCAACACTAGCGCTAGGAGGGCCCGGAGATACGCAGTATTTT	CASATLALGGPGDTQYF
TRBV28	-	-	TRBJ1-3	TGTGCCAGCAGATCGCAGGGGAATCTTTTGGAGGACACCATATATTTT	CASRSQGNLLEDTIYF
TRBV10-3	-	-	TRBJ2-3	TGTGCCATCAAAGAAGGTCGTATGCCTAGCACAGATACGCAGTATTTT	CAIKEGRMPSTDTQYF
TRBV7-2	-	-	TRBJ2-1	TGTGCCAGCAGCTTACAGGACGGGTACAATGAGCAGTTCTTC	CASSLQDGYNEQFF
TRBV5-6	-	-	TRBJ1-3	TGTGCCAGCAGCTTGGTTTCCGCGTCTGGAAACACCATATATTTT	CASSLVSASGNTIYF
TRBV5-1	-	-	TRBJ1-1	TGCGCCAGCAGCTTGGCCGGAGGATCTCTGGCGAACACTGAAGCTTTCTTT	CASSLAGGSLANTEAFF
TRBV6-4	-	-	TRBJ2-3	TGTGCCAGCAGTGACTCAGCGGGCCACACAGATACGCAGTATTTT	CASSDSAGHTDTQYF
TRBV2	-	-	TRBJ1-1	TGTGCCAGCAGTCAGGCCGGGACCGACATGAACACTGAAGCTTTCTTT	CASSQAGTDMNTEAFF
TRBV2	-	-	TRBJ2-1	TGTGCCAGCAGTGTCTTGCGGGGACCTGAGCAGTTCTTC	CASSVLRGPEQFF
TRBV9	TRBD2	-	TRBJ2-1	TGTGCCAGCACCCGGGGGGGTAGCTACAATGAGCAGTTCTTC	CASTRGGSYNEQFF
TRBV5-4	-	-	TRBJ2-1	TGTGCCAGCAGCCTAAACCGGTATGAGCAGTTCTTC	CASSLNRYEQFF
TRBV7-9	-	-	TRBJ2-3	TGTGCCAGCAGCTTAGCGGGAGCTGTAGATACGCAGTATTTT	CASSLAGAVDTQYF
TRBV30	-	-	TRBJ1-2	TGTGCCTGTGGACAGAACTATGGCTACACCTTC	CACGQNYGYTF
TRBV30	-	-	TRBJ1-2	TGTGCCTGGAGTGGGGGGGCTTTAAACTATGGCTACACCTTC	CAWSGGALNYGYTF
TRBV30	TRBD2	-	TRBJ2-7	TGTGCCTGGAGTGTATGGGAGGGCAGACCTTCCTACGAGCAGTACTTC	CAWSVWEGRPSYEQYF
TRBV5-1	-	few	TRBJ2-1	TGCGCCAGCAGCTTCGGGGACTCTTACAATGAGCAGTTCTTC	CASSFGDSYNEQFF
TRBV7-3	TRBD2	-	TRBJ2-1	TGTGCCAGCAGCTTATCACCTAGCGGTTACAATGAGCAGTTCTTC	CASSLSPSGYNEQFF
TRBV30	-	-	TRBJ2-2	TGTGCCTGGAACGTATGGGGAACCGGGGAGCTGTTTTTT	CAWNVWGTGELFF
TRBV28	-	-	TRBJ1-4	TGTGCCAGCAGTTTATTAAGCGCAGGGACACACGTCGGTAATCAAAAACTGTTTTTT	CASSLLSAGTHVGNQKLFF
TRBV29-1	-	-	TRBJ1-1	TGCGCGGGTTCGCGTGAGTTGAACACTGAAGCTTTCTTT	CAGSRELNTEAFF
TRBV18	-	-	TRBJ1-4	TGTGCCAGCTCATCCTCGACAGGCGGGCTTGCTGAAAAACTGTTTTTT	CASSSSTGGLAEKLFF
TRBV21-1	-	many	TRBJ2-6	TGTGCCAGCAGCAAAGAGGAGACACCTGGGGCCAACGTCCTGACTTTC	CASSKEETPGANVLTF
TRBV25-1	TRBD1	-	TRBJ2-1	TGTGCCAGCATATCTCAGGGGGGACAGGGGGCCTCCAATGAGCAGTTCTTC	CASISQGGQGASNEQFF
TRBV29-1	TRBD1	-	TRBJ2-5	TGCAGCGTTCGATGGACAGGGTTTTGGGAGACCCAGTACTTC	CSVRWTGFWETQYF
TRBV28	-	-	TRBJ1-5	TGTGCCAGCAGCACAGGGATCCGGCAGCCCCAGCATTTT	CASSTGIRQPQHF